The 5 T cell receptor beta chains listed next were all sequenced from one sample in a study of T cells after yellow fever vaccination (dated by TCRdb to 2018 to 2020). The receptor library was made with 5' RACE. TCRdb shows the sequencer as Illumina HiSeq 2500. TCRdb redid the processing of the public reads, applying fastp at Q25 and MiXCR, and retained in-frame beta chains. Records with the same CDR3 protein are collapsed into one entry carrying the most frequent genes and DNA. In all, the sample holds about 360,000 distinct CDR3 sequences, and roughly 6.1% of those were seen once. Approximately 15% of the sample lies in the top ten. Interpreted using the paper, the treatment or condition label stands for: live attenuated yellow fever vaccine strain. The sequenced sample was PBMCs, obtained 5 days after the yellow fever booster vaccination. These receptors were taken from a young man who received the YFV17D yellow fever vaccine.

This clonotype was picked up a small number of times. The chain combines TRBV12-3 or TRBV12-4 with TRBJ2-5, with 7 bases lining up with TRBD1. The CDR3 covers 14 residues. After removal of 4 bases from V and 5 bases from J, the junction contained 7 bases not matched to a gene. The CDR3: CASSSGQQWETQYF. The CDR3 DNA is TGTGCCAGCAGTTCGGGACAGCAGTGGGAGACCCAGTACTTC.

This clonotype was seen a handful of times. The chain uses TRBV20-1 and TRBJ2-1; 8 bases agree with TRBD1. Germline trimming cut 6 bases from V and 3 bases from J; bases unmatched to any gene: 16. Germline V gene sequence: CDR1 DFQATT, CDR2 SNEGSKA (reference sequence). CDR3 length equals 17 residues. This chain's CDR3 is CSAGDRTRPPSYNEQFF. The CDR3 DNA reads TGCAGTGCCGGGGACAGGACGCGTCCTCCTAGCTACAATGAGCAGTTCTTC.

This clonotype was found a few times. This chain links TRBV12-3 or TRBV12-4 with TRBJ2-7, with D possibly TRBD1 on 6 matching bases. Trimming stripped 6 bases from V and 3 bases from J, with 12 bases between. There are 13 residues in the CDR3. CDR3 region: CASSLGQIYEQYF. The CDR3 coding sequence is TGTGCCAGCAGCCTAGGACAGATCTACGAGCAGTACTTC.

The table lists this clonotype with a few counts. V gene TRBV3-1 combines with J gene TRBJ2-1; possibly TRBD2 for D (5 bases). The CDR3 contains 15 residues. The germline gives CDR1 LGHDT, CDR2 YNNKEL (reference sequence). Trimming took off 2 bases at V and 6 bases at J, with 14 bases between the two ends. CDR3 loop: CASSQFASLVNEQFF. Written as DNA, the CDR3 is TGTGCCAGCAGCCAATTCGCTAGCCTAGTCAATGAGCAGTTCTTC.

This clonotype was seen a few times. This chain connects TRBV12-3 or TRBV12-4 to TRBJ2-1; D call uncertain. The CDR3 covers 14 residues. Trimming pared 7 bases from V and 1 base from J, leaving 11 bases between. The CDR3 nucleotides read TGTGCCAGCACTCGCGGCAGGTCCTACAATGAGCAGTTCTTC. Translation: CASTRGRSYNEQFF.